One sample yielded the 8 T cell receptor beta chains listed below, sequenced in a study of sequential checkpoint blockade in melanoma (dated by TCRdb to between 2018 and 2020). Receptor libraries were prepared by the immunoSEQ multiplex PCR assay. Entries here come from immuneACCESS through TCRdb and include only in-frame sequences with V and J called. Some clones fail to appear in such tables; in the studies checked, an unresolved V gene covers under half of the shortfall, and the cause of the remainder is unknown. A total of around 18,000 clones appear in this sample, roughly 70% of them only once. Clones ranked in the top ten supply 12% of the sample. Sample treatment or condition, as interpreted from the label and publication: randomized to nivolumab then ipilimumab (arm A) or the reverse (arm B). This material consisted of CD8+ T cells sorted from blood (inferred from file names), taken from a patient given nivolumab and ipilimumab in sequence. These receptors all come from a human donor with melanoma.

V gene TRBV27 combines with J gene TRBJ2-1; no reliable D call. CDR3 length equals 17 residues. The ends were cut back, 6 bases at V and 2 bases at J, with 20 bases in the middle. Germline assignment: CDR1 MNHEY and CDR2 SMNVEV (reference sequence). The CDR3 DNA follows: TGTGCCAGCAGCCCCGCTCTGGGCCCCTACACCTACAATGAGCAGTTCTTC. Protein sequence: CASSPALGPYTYNEQFF.

The chain has TRBV11-3 and TRBJ1-1; no clear D gene. Trimming took 5 bases from V and 1 from J, leaving 20 bases between them. The germline CDR1 and CDR2 sequences are SGHNT and YENEEA. The CDR3 consists of 17 residues. CDR3 nucleotide sequence: TGTGCCAGCAGCCCGCTTGAGACGGGTGTTAGGAACACTGAAGCTTTCTTT. Amino acid sequence: CASSPLETGVRNTEAFF.

The rearrangement uses TRBV30 and TRBJ2-7; 13 nucleotides match TRBD2. The CDR3 loop spans 15 amino acids. Unmatched junction bases numbered 8, after V lost 7 bases and J lost 2 bases. CDR1 is GTSNPN and CDR2 is SVGIG in the germline V gene (reference sequence). Here the CDR3 reads CAYIGTSGMAYEQYF. For the CDR3, the DNA is TGTGCCTACATAGGGACTAGCGGGATGGCCTACGAGCAGTACTTC.

This chain joins TRBV5-1 and TRBJ2-3; unclear D gene. The CDR3 runs to 16 residues. V lost 0 bases and J lost 5, with 16 bases in between. Germline V gene data show CDR1 as SGHRS and CDR2 as YFSETQ. CDR3 nucleotide sequence: TGCGCCAGCAGCTTGGCCGGGTATGTGAGAGAAGATACGCAGTATTTT. This encodes CASSLAGYVREDTQYF.

The chain carries TRBV5-6 and TRBJ1-1; maybe TRBD1 (6 bases). Germline V gives CDR1 SGHDT, CDR2 YYEEEE. This CDR3 region has 13 residues. Trimming took 7 bases from V and 3 from J, leaving 13 bases between them. CDR3 in DNA: TGTGCCAGCGAAGAGGGGGGGGACACTGAAGCTTTCTTT. It codes for CASEEGGDTEAFF.

Judged by abundance, this clone is medium-sized. V usage is TRBV9 and J usage is TRBJ1-1; no clear D. Germline CDR1 and CDR2: SGDLS and YYNGEE. Trimming removed 0 bases from V and 6 bases from J, with 12 bases in between. CDR3 length: 14 residues. In DNA, the CDR3 is TGTGCCAGCAGCGTAGCTTCGACGGGGTCTGAAGCTTTCTTT. Amino acids: CASSVASTGSEAFF.

The table lists this clone with a few counts. V gene TRBV4-1 combines with J gene TRBJ2-7, with a possible D match to TRBD1 (5 bases). Trimming took 4 bases from V and 3 from J, leaving 10 bases between them. CDR1 MGHRA and CDR2 YSYEKL come from the germline V gene. CDR3 length equals 13 residues. The CDR3 DNA follows: TGCGCCAGCAGCCTCGGCCAGGGCTACGAGCAGTACTTC. Its protein is CASSLGQGYEQYF.

This chain links TRBV27 with TRBJ2-7, with 8 bases lining up with TRBD1. Germline CDR1 reads MNHEY; CDR2 reads SMNVEV (reference sequence). The CDR3 sequence is 14 residues long. After removal of 6 bases from V and 2 bases from J, the junction contained 6 bases not matched to a gene. The CDR3, as DNA: TGTGCCAGCAGCCCCGGGACAGGTCCCTACGAGCAGTACTTC. Encoded protein: CASSPGTGPYEQYF.